Following are 9 T cell receptor beta chains from one sample sequenced in a study of T cell responses to AZD1222 COVID-19 vaccine. Repertoires were generated with immunoSEQ multiplex PCR, while TCRdb's copy carries only in-frame clones and drops some. This table holds 110,000 to 150,000 clones, around nine tenths found once. Source: peripheral blood, taken 28 days after the second AZD1222 dose. The receptors here all came from an adult who received the AZD1222 COVID-19 vaccine.

This clone was counted a single time. The V gene is TRBV5-1, the J gene TRBJ2-7; 12 bases are shared with TRBD2. The trim removed 5 bases at V and 6 bases at J, leaving 6 bases unmatched. The CDR3 runs to 14 residues. CDR1 and CDR2 from the germline V gene are SGHRS and YFSETQ. CDR3 sequence reads: CASRATSGRSEQYF. The CDR3 bases are TGCGCCAGCAGGGCAACTAGCGGGAGGAGCGAGCAGTACTTC.

This sequence joins TRBV7-9 and TRBJ2-2; 8 bases are shared with TRBD1. CDR3 length: 15 residues. CDR1 and CDR2 from the germline V gene are SEHNR and FQNEAQ (reference sequence). The ends lost 4 bases at V and 3 bases at J; junction bases unmatched: 4. This chain's CDR3 is CASSWTGLDTGELFF. CDR3 DNA sequence: TGTGCCAGCAGCTGGACAGGGTTGGACACCGGGGAGCTGTTTTTT.

V is TRBV10-3 and J is TRBJ1-1; tentative D call: TRBD1 (6 bases). Germline CDR1 ENHRY, CDR2 SYGVKD. CDR3 length equals 15 residues. V was pared by 2 bases and J by 3 bases, with 13 bases between. CDR3 nucleotides: TGTGCCATCAGTGAGCACAGGGTTTCCCACACTGAAGCTTTCTTT. The encoded protein is CAISEHRVSHTEAFF.

The V call is TRBV6-4, the J call TRBJ2-2; maybe TRBD1 (6 bases). In germline, CDR1 is MRHNA, CDR2 SNTAGT. V gave up 6 bases and J gave up 7 bases, with 15 bases separating them. This CDR3 is 14 amino acids long. This CDR3 reads CASRDRFLDGELFF. CDR3 DNA: TGTGCCAGCAGAGACAGGTTTTTGGACGGGGAGCTGTTTTTT.

V and J are TRBV3-1 (or the pseudogene TRBV3-2) and TRBJ2-3; 8 bases are shared with TRBD2. The ends lost 2 bases at V and 3 bases at J; junction bases unmatched: 10. The germline V gene has CDR1 LGHDT and CDR2 YNNKEL (reference sequence). The CDR3 length is 17 residues. The CDR3 loop reads CASSQHPGGHSTDTQYF. DNA for the CDR3: TGTGCCAGCAGCCAACACCCGGGGGGGCATTCAACAGATACGCAGTATTTT.

This chain links TRBV7-2 with TRBJ1-1, with D perhaps matching TRBD1 (6 bases). The CDR3 spans 18 residues. Germline-derived CDR1 and CDR2 are SGHTA and FQGNSA. Trimming took 3 bases from V and 0 from J, leaving 20 bases between them. The CDR3 protein is CASSLGGGVWVLNTEAFF. CDR3 coding DNA: TGTGCCAGCAGCTTGGGAGGGGGTGTTTGGGTTTTGAACACTGAAGCTTTCTTT. The variable domain in full, completed from reference TRBV7-2 and TRBJ1-1, reads GAGVSQSPSNKVTEKGKDVELRCDPISGHTALYWYRQSLGQGLEFLIYFQGNSAPDKSGLPSDRFSAERTGGSVSTLTIQRTQQEDSAVYLCASSLGGGVWVLNTEAFFGQGTRLTVV.

The CDR3 region is CAWSNYGYTF. CDR3 DNA sequence: TGTGCCTGGAGTAACTATGGCTACACCTTC. The V gene is TRBV30, the J gene TRBJ1-2; D not resolved. The CDR3 has 10 residues. V was clipped by 2 bases and J by 2 bases, with 0 bases between them. Germline V gene sequence: CDR1 GTSNPN, CDR2 SVGIG (reference sequence).

The CDR3 loop is CASSLSTGVRGETQYF. CDR3 DNA sequence: TGTGCCAGCAGTTTATCGACAGGGGTTAGAGGGGAGACCCAGTACTTC. The genes are TRBV28 and TRBJ2-5, with TRBD1 matching 8 bases. The trim removed 1 base at V and 5 bases at J, leaving 9 bases unmatched. The germline gives CDR1 MDHEN, CDR2 SYDVKM. CDR3 length: 16 residues. Based on the CDR3 plus reference TRBV28 and TRBJ2-5, the full variable domain is DVKVTQSSRYLVKRTGEKVFLECVQDMDHENMFWYRQDPGLGLRLIYFSYDVKMKEKGDIPEGYSVSREKKERFSLILESASTNQTSMYLCASSLSTGVRGETQYFGPGTRLLVL.

The chain recombines TRBV28 with TRBJ2-3, with TRBD2 identical over 8 bases. CDR1 and CDR2 from the germline V gene are MDHEN and SYDVKM. This CDR3 has 16 residues. Trimming removed 5 bases from V and 4 bases from J; junction bases left unmatched: 11. DNA of the CDR3: TGTGCCAGCAGTATCTTAGCGGGGAGGTGGGCAGATACGCAGTATTTT. Encoded protein: CASSILAGRWADTQYF.